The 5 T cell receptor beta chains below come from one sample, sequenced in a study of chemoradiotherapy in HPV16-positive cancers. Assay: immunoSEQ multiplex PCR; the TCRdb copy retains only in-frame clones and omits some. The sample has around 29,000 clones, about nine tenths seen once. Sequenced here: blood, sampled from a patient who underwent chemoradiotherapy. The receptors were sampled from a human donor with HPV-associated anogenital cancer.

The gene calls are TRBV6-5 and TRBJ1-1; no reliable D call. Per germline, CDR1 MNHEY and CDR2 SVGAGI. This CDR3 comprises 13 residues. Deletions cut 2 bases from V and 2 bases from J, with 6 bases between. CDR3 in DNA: TGTGCCAGCAGTTACCAGCTAAACACTGAAGCTTTCTTT. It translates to CASSYQLNTEAFF.

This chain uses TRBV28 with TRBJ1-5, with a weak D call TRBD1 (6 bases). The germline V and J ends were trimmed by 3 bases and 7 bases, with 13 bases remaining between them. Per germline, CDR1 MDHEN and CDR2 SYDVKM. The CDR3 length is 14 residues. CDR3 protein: CASSFTGWGQPQHF. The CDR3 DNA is TGTGCCAGCAGTTTTACAGGGTGGGGACAGCCCCAGCATTTT.

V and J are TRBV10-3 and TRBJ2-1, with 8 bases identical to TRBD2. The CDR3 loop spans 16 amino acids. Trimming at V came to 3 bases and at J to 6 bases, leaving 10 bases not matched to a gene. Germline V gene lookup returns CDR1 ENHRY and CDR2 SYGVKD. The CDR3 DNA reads TGTGCCATCAGTGATCTCCCCAGCGGGAGTGGCAATGAGCAGTTCTTC. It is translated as CAISDLPSGSGNEQFF.

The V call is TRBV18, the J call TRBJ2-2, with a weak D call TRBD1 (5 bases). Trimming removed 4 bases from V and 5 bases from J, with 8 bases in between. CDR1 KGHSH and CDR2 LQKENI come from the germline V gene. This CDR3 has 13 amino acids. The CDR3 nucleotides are TGTGCCAGCTCACTGCAGGGAACCGGGGAGCTGTTTTTT. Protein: CASSLQGTGELFF.

In nucleotides, the CDR3 is TGTGCCACCAGCAGAGATTTGAGACTAGGGTACGAGCAGTACTTC. Its protein is CATSRDLRLGYEQYF. This chain joins TRBV15 and TRBJ2-7; D is possibly TRBD2 (6 bases). Trimming removed 0 bases from V and 4 bases from J, with 13 bases in between. CDR3 length equals 15 residues. Germline V gene sequence: CDR1 LNHNV, CDR2 YYDKDF (reference sequence).